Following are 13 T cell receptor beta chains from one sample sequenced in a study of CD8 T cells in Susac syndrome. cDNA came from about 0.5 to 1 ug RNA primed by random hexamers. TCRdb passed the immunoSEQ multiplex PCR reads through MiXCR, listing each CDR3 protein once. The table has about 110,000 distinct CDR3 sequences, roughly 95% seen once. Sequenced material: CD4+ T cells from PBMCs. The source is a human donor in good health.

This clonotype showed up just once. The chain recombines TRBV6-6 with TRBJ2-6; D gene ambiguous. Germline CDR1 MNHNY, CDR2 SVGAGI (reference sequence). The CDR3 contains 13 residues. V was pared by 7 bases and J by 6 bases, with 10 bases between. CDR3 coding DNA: TGTGCCAGCACCTCTAATGCGGCCAACGTCCTGACTTTC. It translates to CASTSNAANVLTF.

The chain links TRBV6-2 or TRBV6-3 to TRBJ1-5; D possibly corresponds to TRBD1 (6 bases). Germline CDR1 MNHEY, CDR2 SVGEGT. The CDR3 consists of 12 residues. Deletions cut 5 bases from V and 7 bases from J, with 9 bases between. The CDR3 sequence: CASSKGEQPQHF. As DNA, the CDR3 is TGTGCCAGCAGTAAGGGGGAACAGCCCCAGCATTTT.

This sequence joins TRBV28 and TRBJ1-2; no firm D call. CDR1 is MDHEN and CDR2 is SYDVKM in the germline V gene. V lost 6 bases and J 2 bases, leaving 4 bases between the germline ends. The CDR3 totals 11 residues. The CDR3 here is CASRQNYGYTF. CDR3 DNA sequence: TGTGCCAGCAGACAGAACTATGGCTACACCTTC.

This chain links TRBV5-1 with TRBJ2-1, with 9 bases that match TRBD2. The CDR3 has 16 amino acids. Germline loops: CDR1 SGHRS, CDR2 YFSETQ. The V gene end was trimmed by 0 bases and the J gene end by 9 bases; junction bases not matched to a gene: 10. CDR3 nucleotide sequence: TGCGCCAGCAGCTTGGAGGCTAGAGCGGGGGGAGGTGAGCAGTTCTTC. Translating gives CASSLEARAGGGEQFF.

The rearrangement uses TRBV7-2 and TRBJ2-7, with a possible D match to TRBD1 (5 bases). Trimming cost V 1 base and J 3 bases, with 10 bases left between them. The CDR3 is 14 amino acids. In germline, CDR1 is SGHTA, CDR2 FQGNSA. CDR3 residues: CASSLDPGLYEQYF. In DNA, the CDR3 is TGTGCCAGCAGCTTAGATCCAGGGCTCTACGAGCAGTACTTC.

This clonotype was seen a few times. In DNA, the CDR3 is TGTGCCAGCTCACGAGAGGAGACCCAGTACTTC. Translating gives CASSREETQYF. V is TRBV18 and J is TRBJ2-5; D remains ambiguous. The V end was cut by 4 bases, the J end by 5 bases, with 5 bases between. Germline V gives CDR1 KGHSH, CDR2 LQKENI. The CDR3 consists of 11 residues.

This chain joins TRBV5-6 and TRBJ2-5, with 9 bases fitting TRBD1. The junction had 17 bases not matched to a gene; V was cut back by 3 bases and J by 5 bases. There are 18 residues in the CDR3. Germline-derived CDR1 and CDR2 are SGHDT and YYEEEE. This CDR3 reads CASSSAPGQGRLGETQYF. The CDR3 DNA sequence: TGTGCCAGCAGCTCCGCCCCGGGACAGGGTCGATTGGGGGAGACCCAGTACTTC.

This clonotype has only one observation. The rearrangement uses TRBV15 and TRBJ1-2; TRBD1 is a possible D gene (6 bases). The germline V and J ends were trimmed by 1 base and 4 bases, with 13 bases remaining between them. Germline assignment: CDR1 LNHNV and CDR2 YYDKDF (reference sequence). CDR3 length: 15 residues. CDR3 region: CATSRGGQGGYGYTF. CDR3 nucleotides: TGTGCCACCAGCAGAGGGGGCCAAGGGGGCTATGGCTACACCTTC.

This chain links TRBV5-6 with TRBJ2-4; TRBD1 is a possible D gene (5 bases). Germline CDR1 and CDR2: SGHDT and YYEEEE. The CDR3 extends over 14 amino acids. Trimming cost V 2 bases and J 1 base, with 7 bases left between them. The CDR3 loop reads CASSFKGAKNIQYF. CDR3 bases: TGTGCCAGCAGCTTTAAGGGGGCCAAAAACATTCAGTACTTC.

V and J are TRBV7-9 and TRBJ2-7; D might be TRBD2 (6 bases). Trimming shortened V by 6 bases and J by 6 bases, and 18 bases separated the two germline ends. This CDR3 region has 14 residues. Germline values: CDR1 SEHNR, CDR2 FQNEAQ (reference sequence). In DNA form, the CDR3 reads TGTGCCAGCAGGCCCTTGTCTAGCGTATCCGAGCAGTACTTC. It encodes CASRPLSSVSEQYF. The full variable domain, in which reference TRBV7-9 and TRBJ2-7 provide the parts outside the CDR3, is DTGVSQNPRHKITKRGQNVTFRCDPISEHNRLYWYRQTLGQGPEFLTYFQNEAQLEKSRLLSDRFSAERPKGSFSTLEIQRTEQGDSAMYLCASRPLSSVSEQYFGPGTRLTVT.

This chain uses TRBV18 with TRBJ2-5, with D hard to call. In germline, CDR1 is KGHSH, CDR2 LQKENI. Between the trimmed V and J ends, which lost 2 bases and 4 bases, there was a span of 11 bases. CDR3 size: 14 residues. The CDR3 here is CASSPGRNGETQYF. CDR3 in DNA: TGTGCCAGCTCACCAGGACGGAACGGAGAGACCCAGTACTTC.

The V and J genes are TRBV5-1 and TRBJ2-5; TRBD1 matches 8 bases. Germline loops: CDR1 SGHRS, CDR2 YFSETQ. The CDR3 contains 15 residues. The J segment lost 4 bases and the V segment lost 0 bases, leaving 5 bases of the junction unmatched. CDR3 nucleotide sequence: TGCGCCAGCAGCTTGGCGGGACAGGCGGGAGAGACCCAGTACTTC. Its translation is CASSLAGQAGETQYF.

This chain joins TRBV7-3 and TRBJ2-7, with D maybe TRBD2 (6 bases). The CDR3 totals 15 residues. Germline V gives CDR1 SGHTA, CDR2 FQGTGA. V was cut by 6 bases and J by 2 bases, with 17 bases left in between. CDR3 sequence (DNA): TGTGCCAGCAGTCCCGGGGGAGGAACCCCCTACGAGCAGTACTTC. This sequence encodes CASSPGGGTPYEQYF.